This TCR beta chain was identified in a study of human T cells and chemical hapten exposure. Across the study: Reading of the patch tests, which applied 0.01% DPC to the upper back, occurred at 6 days.

The time point was: patch test 2, 6 weeks after DPC sensitization. Treatment reported: therapeutic diphenylcyclopropenone sensitization with weekly scalp DPC. The library gave individual cDNA molecules unique molecular identifiers. In TCRdb, the RACE reads were re-called with MiXCR into one record per CDR3 protein. The profile shows 110,000 to 150,000 distinct CDR3 sequences, approximately 12% of them singletons. Germline V lookup: CDR1 SGHVS, CDR2 FNYEAQ. V was shortened by 5 bases and J by 1 base, with 11 bases between the two germline ends. This CDR3 contains 14 residues. Many counts were recorded for this clonotype.

The sequence came from a woman between 45 and 65 years old with alopecia areata. Some clones in this sample may be carry-over from other donors' samples. The V gene is TRBV7-6, the J gene TRBJ2-5; tentative D call: TRBD1 (5 bases). The input for sequencing was whole blood, taken in connection with sensitization to the hapten diphenylcyclopropenone (DPC). The CDR3 nucleotides are TGTGCCAGCAGCCCTCGGACAAGCCAAGAGACCCAGTACTTC. Encoded protein: CASSPRTSQETQYF.